This T cell receptor (beta chain) was sequenced during a study of T cell responses to AZD1222 COVID-19 vaccine. Profiled with immunoSEQ multiplex PCR; TCRdb holds only in-frame clones, not every one. Among roughly 53,000 clones, approximately 84% were seen once, and the ten largest hold 25% to 30%. Germline assignment: CDR1 SEHNR and CDR2 FQNEAQ (reference sequence). The ends were cut back, 1 base at V and 4 bases at J, with 7 bases in the middle. The CDR3 runs 14 residues. This rearrangement joins TRBV7-9 to TRBJ2-2; D is undetermined. The sequence was obtained from an adult in good health. The starting material was peripheral blood, obtained on day 0 of AZD1222 vaccination. CDR3 protein: CASSLEAATGELFF. The CDR3 DNA reads TGTGCCAGCAGCTTAGAAGCAGCCACCGGGGAGCTGTTTTTT. Using reference TRBV7-9 and TRBJ2-2 for the parts outside the CDR3, the full variable domain is DTGVSQNPRHKITKRGQNVTFRCDPISEHNRLYWYRQTLGQGPEFLTYFQNEAQLEKSRLLSDRFSAERPKGSFSTLEIQRTEQGDSAMYLCASSLEAATGELFFGEGSRLTVL.